This paragraph covers one TCR beta chain sequence. The data derive from a study of shared T cell receptors in the human thymus. Using immunoSEQ multiplex PCR, the repertoire was profiled, and TCRdb retains in-frame clones only, with some absent. The data hold roughly 660,000 clones, with approximately 90% observed a single time. These same records also appear under a second study, on human thymus T cells. From that report: Serving as donors were healthy Finnish infants, each of whom was having open corrective surgery for congenital heart defects. Thymic material originated from resections removed in the course of corrective heart surgery. There appeared to be biased usage of V and J genes in thymic and blood repertoires. Related work found strong thymic repertoire overlap between unrelated individuals.

Sample: thymocytes. This clonotype originated in a boy under two years old with a congenital heart defect.

CDR3 loop: CASRVQREDHEQYF. CDR3 in DNA: TGTGCCAGCAGGGTTCAGCGGGAGGATCATGAGCAGTACTTC. The chain recombines TRBV6-1 with TRBJ2-7, with 9 positions matching TRBD2. The CDR3 is made up of 14 amino acids. V dropped 6 bases and J dropped 7; count of bases not matched to a gene: 10. Germline V gene lookup returns CDR1 MNHNS and CDR2 SASEGT.